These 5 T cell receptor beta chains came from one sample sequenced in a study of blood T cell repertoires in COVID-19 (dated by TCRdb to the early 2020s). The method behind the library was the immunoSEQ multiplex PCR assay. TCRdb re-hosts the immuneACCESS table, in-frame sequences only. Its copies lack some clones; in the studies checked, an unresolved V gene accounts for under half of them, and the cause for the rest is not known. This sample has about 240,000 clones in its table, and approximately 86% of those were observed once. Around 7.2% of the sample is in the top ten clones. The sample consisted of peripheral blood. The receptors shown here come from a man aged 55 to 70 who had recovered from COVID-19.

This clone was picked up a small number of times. The CDR3 spells CASTQVTGQETQYF. CDR3 DNA sequence: TGTGCCAGCACCCAGGTGACAGGGCAAGAGACCCAGTACTTC. V and J are TRBV2 and TRBJ2-5, with 7 bases matching TRBD1. Germline V lookup: CDR1 SNHLY, CDR2 FYNNEI. The V gene end was trimmed by 7 bases and the J gene end by 2 bases; junction bases not matched to a gene: 7. This CDR3 is 14 amino acids long.

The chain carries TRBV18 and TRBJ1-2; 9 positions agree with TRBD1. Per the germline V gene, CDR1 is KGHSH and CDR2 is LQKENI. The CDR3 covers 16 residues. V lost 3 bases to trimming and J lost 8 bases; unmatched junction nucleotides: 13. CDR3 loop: CASSPDSGTGFGGYTF. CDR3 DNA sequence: TGTGCCAGCTCACCGGATTCCGGGACAGGGTTTGGCGGCTACACCTTC.

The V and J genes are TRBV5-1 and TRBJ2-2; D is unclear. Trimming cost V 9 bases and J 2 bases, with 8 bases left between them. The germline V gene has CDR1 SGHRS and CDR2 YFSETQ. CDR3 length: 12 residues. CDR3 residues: CAILFNTGELFF. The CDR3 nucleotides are TGCGCCATCCTTTTCAACACCGGGGAGCTGTTTTTT. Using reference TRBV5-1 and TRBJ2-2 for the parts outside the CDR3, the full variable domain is KAGVTQTPRYLIKTRGQQVTLSCSPISGHRSVSWYQQTPGQGLQFLFEYFSETQRNKGNFPGRFSGRQFSNSRSEMNVSTLELGDSALYLCAILFNTGELFFGEGSRLTVL.

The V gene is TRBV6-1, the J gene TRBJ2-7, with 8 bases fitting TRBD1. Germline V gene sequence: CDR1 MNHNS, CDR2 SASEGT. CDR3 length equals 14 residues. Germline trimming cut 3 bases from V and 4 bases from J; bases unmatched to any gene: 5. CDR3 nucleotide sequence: TGTGCCAGCAGTGAGAGACAGGGGATGTACGAGCAGTACGTC. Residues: CASSERQGMYEQYV.

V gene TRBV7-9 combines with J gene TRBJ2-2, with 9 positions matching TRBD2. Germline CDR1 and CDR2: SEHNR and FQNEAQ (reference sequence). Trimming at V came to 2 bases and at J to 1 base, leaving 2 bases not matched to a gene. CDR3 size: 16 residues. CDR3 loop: CASSLSSGGNTGELFF. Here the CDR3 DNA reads TGTGCCAGCAGCTTAAGTAGCGGGGGGAACACCGGGGAGCTGTTTTTT. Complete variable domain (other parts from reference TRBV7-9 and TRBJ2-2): DTGVSQNPRHKITKRGQNVTFRCDPISEHNRLYWYRQTLGQGPEFLTYFQNEAQLEKSRLLSDRFSAERPKGSFSTLEIQRTEQGDSAMYLCASSLSSGGNTGELFFGEGSRLTVL.